The rows below give T cell receptor beta chains drawn from one sample of a study of neurological immune-mediated disorders. TCRdb re-derived calls from the 5' RACE reads in MiXCR, one entry per CDR3 protein. Among 30,000 to 40,000 distinct CDR3 sequences listed, 3.5% to 4% were seen once. Sequenced input: PBMCs. These receptors all stem from a man aged 30 to 45 with multiple sclerosis. Both conserved end residues are part of each CDR3. D genes are given only for firm matches. Only some rows state a clone size, as once, few, many or a class for expanded clones.

cdr3_length	v_call	j_call	clone_size	d_call	cdr3_nt	cdr3_aa
16	TRBV6-5	TRBJ2-3	many	NA	TGTGCCAGCAGTTTTGGCCCCCGTGAGGTCACAGATACGCAGTATTTT	CASSFGPREVTDTQYF
14	TRBV7-9	TRBJ2-3	many	TRBD1	TGTGCCAGCAGCTTAGGACAGGGGAAAGATACGCAGTATTTT	CASSLGQGKDTQYF
13	TRBV20-1	TRBJ1-5	many	NA	TGCAGTGCTAGAGGGAGTCTAAATCAGCCCCAGCATTTT	CSARGSLNQPQHF
12	TRBV6-6	TRBJ2-5	NA	NA	TGTGCCAGCAGCGATCTCGGGGAGACCCAGTACTTC	CASSDLGETQYF
13	TRBV6-2/TRBV6-3	TRBJ1-5	many	NA	TGTGCCAGCAGTTCACAGGAAAGTCAGCCCCAGCATTTT	CASSSQESQPQHF
14	TRBV7-2	TRBJ1-5	many	NA	TGTGCCAGCAGCGAAGATTATAGCAATCAGCCCCAGCATTTT	CASSEDYSNQPQHF
15	TRBV12-3/TRBV12-4	TRBJ2-2	NA	TRBD2	TGTGCTGCCAAAGGCGGTAGCGGGGCGGGCGGGGAGCTGTTTTTT	CAAKGGSGAGGELFF
14	TRBV6-1	TRBJ2-7	few	NA	TGTGCCAGCAGCACTATCAGGGAATCTTACGAGCAGTACTTC	CASSTIRESYEQYF
16	TRBV4-2	TRBJ2-1	many	TRBD2	TGTGCCAGCAGCCAAGATTCCAGCGGGGCCCTCAATGAGCAGTTCTTC	CASSQDSSGALNEQFF
17	TRBV7-3	TRBJ2-3	many	TRBD2	TGTGCCAGCAGCTCGGGACTAGCGGGACCTAGCACAGATACGCAGTATTTT	CASSSGLAGPSTDTQYF
15	TRBV9	TRBJ1-1	many	NA	TGTGCCAGCAGCCCAGGGGACGGGACGAACACTGAAGCTTTCTTT	CASSPGDGTNTEAFF
17	TRBV7-6	TRBJ2-4	few	TRBD2	TGTGCCAGCAGCTTAGAGGCCAGCGGGGGTGGCAGGGGCATTCAGTACTTC	CASSLEASGGGRGIQYF
15	TRBV20-1	TRBJ1-5	many	TRBD1	TGCAGTGCGATTCAGGGGGCGGTTAGCAATCAGCCCCAGCATTTT	CSAIQGAVSNQPQHF
10	TRBV7-9	TRBJ1-1	many	NA	TGTGCCAGCAGTGGAACTGTAGCTTTCTTT	CASSGTVAFF
14	TRBV29-1	TRBJ2-3	many	NA	TGCAGCGTTGTCTCGGGTACTAGCACAGATACGCAGTATTTT	CSVVSGTSTDTQYF
10	TRBV20-1	TRBJ1-2	NA	NA	TGCAGTGCTAGAAACTATGGCTACACCTTC	CSARNYGYTF
14	TRBV7-2	TRBJ2-5	NA	NA	TGTGCCAGCAGCTTATCCGGCGGGCAAGAGACCCAGTACTTC	CASSLSGGQETQYF
15	TRBV20-1	TRBJ1-5	many	NA	TGCAGTGCCCTTTCGACTTGGACAGAGAATCAGCCCCAGAATTTT	CSALSTWTENQPQNF
13	TRBV5-1	TRBJ2-1	many	NA	TGCGCCAGCGCGGGGGTAGGGGGGAATGAGCAGTTCTTC	CASAGVGGNEQFF
13	TRBV30	TRBJ2-3	NA	NA	TGTGCCTGGAGTGTGGGGGTAACAGATACGCAGTATTTT	CAWSVGVTDTQYF
13	TRBV6-2/TRBV6-3	TRBJ1-2	many	TRBD1	TGTGCCAGCAGGAAACAGGGGAGGGATGGCTACACCTTC	CASRKQGRDGYTF
14	TRBV11-2	TRBJ1-3	many	TRBD1	TGTGCCAGCAGCCCACAGGGGTCTGGAAACACCATATATTTT	CASSPQGSGNTIYF
13	TRBV5-1	TRBJ2-1	many	NA	TGCGCCAGCAGCCCCGAACCCGACAATGAGCAGTTCTTC	CASSPEPDNEQFF
16	TRBV4-2	TRBJ1-1	many	TRBD1	TGTGCCAGCAGCCCCCGGACAGGAATATCGAACACTGAAGCTTTCTTT	CASSPRTGISNTEAFF
19	TRBV2	TRBJ1-5	many	TRBD1	TGTGCCAGCAGTCAGTCCCGGGACAGGCCGACTTGGAGCAATCAGCCCCAGCATTTT	CASSQSRDRPTWSNQPQHF
13	TRBV20-1	TRBJ2-4	NA	NA	TGCAGTGCTAGAGAAGAATCCCAAGGCATTCAGTACTTC	CSAREESQGIQYF
16	TRBV6-5	TRBJ2-7	many	TRBD1	TGTGCCAGCAGACCAGGACAGGGCGGAAGCTCCTACGAGCAGTACTTC	CASRPGQGGSSYEQYF
13	TRBV25-1	TRBJ2-3	many	TRBD2	TGTGCCAGCAGTGTTGCGGGGGCAGATACGCAGTATTTT	CASSVAGADTQYF
12	TRBV20-1	TRBJ1-1	many	TRBD1	TGCAGTGCCCTGACAGGGAGCACTGAAGCTTTCTTT	CSALTGSTEAFF
13	TRBV25-1	TRBJ1-2	many	NA	TGTGCCAGCAGTGAATACGCCAACTATGGCTACACCTTC	CASSEYANYGYTF
14	TRBV10-3	TRBJ2-7	many	TRBD1	TGTGCCATCACCGGGACAGGGGGTACCTACGAGCAGTACTTC	CAITGTGGTYEQYF
13	TRBV7-2	TRBJ2-3	NA	NA	TGTGCCAGCAGCTTAGAAGGGTGGGATACGCAGTATTTT	CASSLEGWDTQYF
13	TRBV4-1	TRBJ1-1	NA	NA	TGCGCCAGCAGCCAACTACATGGCACTGAAGCTTTCTTT	CASSQLHGTEAFF
15	TRBV14	TRBJ2-5	many	NA	TGTGCCAGCAGCTTTTTCCGCCCCGAGGTGGAGACCCAGTACTTC	CASSFFRPEVETQYF
15	TRBV5-1	TRBJ1-2	many	NA	TGCGCCAGCAGCTCGCTGGCCGTCGCGGGGACGGGCTACACCTTC	CASSSLAVAGTGYTF
14	TRBV9	TRBJ1-2	many	TRBD1	TGTGCCAGCAGCGTAGACACAGGGGCCTATGGCTACACCTTC	CASSVDTGAYGYTF
12	TRBV20-1	TRBJ1-1	once	NA	TGCAGTGCTAGGCCCCGGAACACTGAAGCTTTCTTT	CSARPRNTEAFF
13	TRBV12-3/TRBV12-4	TRBJ1-5	many	NA	TGTGCCAGCAGCCCGAGGGGGAATCAGCCCCAGCATTTT	CASSPRGNQPQHF
14	TRBV7-3	TRBJ1-1	many	NA	TGTGCCAGCAGCTTAGAGGGGTTTGGTACTGAAGCTTTCTTT	CASSLEGFGTEAFF
14	TRBV20-1	TRBJ2-7	few	TRBD1	TGCAGTGCTAGAGATACAGGGGGTCCCTACGAGCAGTACTTC	CSARDTGGPYEQYF
14	TRBV18	TRBJ2-1	NA	NA	TGTGCCAGCTCACCAGGGGGTGCCTACAATGAGCAGTTCTTC	CASSPGGAYNEQFF
16	TRBV3-1	TRBJ2-1	few	NA	TGTGCCAGCAGCCAAGATAGGGGGGCCCTCTACAATGAGCAGTTCTTC	CASSQDRGALYNEQFF
13	TRBV20-1	TRBJ2-3	many	NA	TGCAGTGCTAGATATCTGTGGGCAGATACGCAGTATTTT	CSARYLWADTQYF
15	TRBV12-3/TRBV12-4	TRBJ2-2	many	NA	TGTGCCAGCAGTTTAGAACGGGGTTACACCGGGGAGCTGTTTTTT	CASSLERGYTGELFF
13	TRBV20-1	TRBJ1-3	many	TRBD1	TGCAGTGCCGAGACAGGGTCAGGAAACACCATATATTTT	CSAETGSGNTIYF
15	TRBV7-2	TRBJ1-4	many	NA	TGTGCCAGCAGCTTAGGTCTGCGGGGGTGGGAAAAACTGTTTTTT	CASSLGLRGWEKLFF
14	TRBV27	TRBJ2-7	many	NA	TGTGCCAGCAGTTTATATTACAGATCCTACGAGCAGTACTTC	CASSLYYRSYEQYF
13	TRBV12-3/TRBV12-4	TRBJ1-1	many	TRBD1	TGTGCCAGCAGTACCACAGGGGGCACTGAAGCTTTCTTT	CASSTTGGTEAFF
14	TRBV5-1	TRBJ2-5	many	TRBD2	TGCGCCAGCAGCCCAGGACTAGCTCAAGAGACCCAGTACTTC	CASSPGLAQETQYF